Listed below are T cell receptor beta chains from one sample, sequenced in a study of blood T cells in healthy people across ages. MiXCR was run by TCRdb on the 5' RACE reads, yielding one entry per CDR3 protein. The sample carries 780,000 or so distinct CDR3 sequences, around half recorded once. The sequencing sample was made of blood. The receptors were sampled from an elderly man in good health. CDR3s include the opening cysteine and the closing phenylalanine or tryptophan. D genes are given only for firm matches. Not all rows give a size; the values are once, few, many and, for expanded clones, a class.

clone size | D gene | J gene | V gene | CDR3 protein | CDR3 DNA
- | - | TRBJ1-2 | TRBV11-3 | CASSLINSVVYGYTF | TGTGCCAGCAGCTTAATTAATTCAGTAGTCTATGGCTACACCTTC
- | - | TRBJ1-1 | TRBV6-6 | CASIVVGGAEAFF | TGTGCCAGCATTGTCGTAGGTGGGGCTGAAGCTTTCTTT
- | TRBD1 | TRBJ2-1 | TRBV6-5 | CASSYSYPGQGTSSGEQFF | TGTGCCAGCAGTTACTCTTATCCGGGACAGGGAACCTCGTCGGGTGAGCAGTTCTTC
- | TRBD2 | TRBJ2-1 | TRBV5-1 | CASSSGGGFEDEQFF | TGCGCCAGCAGCTCCGGGGGGGGCTTTGAGGATGAGCAGTTCTTC
- | - | TRBJ2-7 | TRBV29-1 | CSVDPRESYEQYF | TGCAGCGTTGACCCCAGGGAGTCCTACGAGCAGTACTTC
few | - | TRBJ1-2 | TRBV29-1 | CSVDAVGGYGYTF | TGCAGCGTTGATGCGGTGGGAGGCTATGGCTACACCTTC
- | - | TRBJ2-7 | TRBV7-9 | CASSPPWDSYEQYF | TGTGCCAGCAGCCCCCCCTGGGATTCCTACGAGCAGTACTTC
few | - | TRBJ2-5 | TRBV20-1 | CSARDNRTPETQYF | TGCAGTGCTAGAGATAACAGGACCCCCGAGACCCAGTACTTC
few | - | TRBJ2-5 | TRBV24-1 | CATSRAGKETQYF | TGTGCCACCAGTCGGGCGGGAAAAGAGACCCAGTACTTC
- | - | TRBJ1-5 | TRBV29-1 | CSAGGRNQPQHF | TGCAGCGCCGGAGGGAGGAATCAGCCCCAGCATTTT
- | TRBD1 | TRBJ1-6 | TRBV27 | CASSRDRYNSPLHF | TGTGCCAGCAGTCGGGACAGATATAATTCACCCCTCCACTTT
once | - | TRBJ2-3 | TRBV6-1 | CASSEEGRREDTQYF | TGTGCCAGCAGTGAAGAAGGGCGTAGGGAAGATACGCAGTATTTT
few | - | TRBJ2-1 | TRBV5-1 | CASTLDPSYNEQFF | TGCGCCAGCACCCTAGACCCGAGCTACAATGAGCAGTTCTTC
few | TRBD2 | TRBJ2-1 | TRBV29-1 | CSVETSGIYNEQFF | TGCAGCGTTGAGACTAGCGGGATCTACAATGAGCAGTTCTTC
- | - | TRBJ2-3 | TRBV20-1 | CSASSWQGDRYAYF | TGCAGTGCTAGCAGCTGGCAGGGAGACAGATACGCGTATTTT
- | TRBD2 | TRBJ2-1 | TRBV9 | CASSFLAGTTINEQFF | TGTGCCAGCAGCTTTCTAGCGGGGACAACAATCAATGAGCAGTTCTTC
few | TRBD2 | TRBJ2-7 | TRBV12-3/TRBV12-4 | CASRVTSGNFYEQYF | TGTGCCAGCAGGGTGACTAGCGGGAACTTTTACGAGCAGTACTTC